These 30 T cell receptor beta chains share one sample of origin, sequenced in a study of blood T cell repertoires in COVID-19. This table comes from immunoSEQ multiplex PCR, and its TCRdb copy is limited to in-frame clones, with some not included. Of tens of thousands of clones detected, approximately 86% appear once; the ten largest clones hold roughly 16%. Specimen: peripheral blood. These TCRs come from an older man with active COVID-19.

CDR3 residues: CASSPQRRDSRGEAQYF. Written as DNA, the CDR3 is TGTGCCAGCTCACCACAGAGACGAGACAGTCGCGGGGAGGCCCAGTACTTC. The chain recombines TRBV18 with TRBJ2-5; the D gene is possibly TRBD2 (6 bases). This CDR3 region has 17 residues. The germline V gene encodes CDR1 KGHSH and CDR2 LQKENI. V was trimmed by 1 base and J by 9 bases, leaving 24 bases between them.

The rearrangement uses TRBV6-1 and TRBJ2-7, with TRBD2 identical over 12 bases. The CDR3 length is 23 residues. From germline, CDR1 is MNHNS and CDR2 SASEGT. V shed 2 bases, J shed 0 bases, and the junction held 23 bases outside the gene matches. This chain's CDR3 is CASSERPLTGSGTSGWRSYEQYF. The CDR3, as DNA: TGTGCCAGCAGTGAACGGCCTTTAACAGGCTCCGGGACTAGCGGGTGGCGCTCCTACGAGCAGTACTTC.

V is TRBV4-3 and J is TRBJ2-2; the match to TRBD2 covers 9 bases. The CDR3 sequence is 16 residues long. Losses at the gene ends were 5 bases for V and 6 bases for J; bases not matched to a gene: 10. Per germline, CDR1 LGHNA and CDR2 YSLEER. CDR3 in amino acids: CASSDLSGRFAGELFF. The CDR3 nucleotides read TGCGCCAGCAGCGATCTTAGCGGGAGATTTGCCGGGGAGCTGTTTTTT.

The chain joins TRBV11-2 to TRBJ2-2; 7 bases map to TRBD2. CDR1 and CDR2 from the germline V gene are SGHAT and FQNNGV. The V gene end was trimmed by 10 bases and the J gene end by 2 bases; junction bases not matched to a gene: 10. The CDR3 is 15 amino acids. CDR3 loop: CATTQRGRNTGELFF. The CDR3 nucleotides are TGTGCCACTACCCAGCGGGGCAGAAACACCGGGGAGCTGTTTTTT.

The CDR3 protein is CASSQPRGNTEAFF. DNA of the CDR3: TGCGCCAGCAGCCAGCCCAGGGGAAACACTGAAGCTTTCTTT. The V and J genes are TRBV4-1 and TRBJ1-1, with D possibly being TRBD1 (6 bases). V lost 3 bases to trimming and J lost 2 bases, with 10 bases between them. The germline V gene has CDR1 MGHRA and CDR2 YSYEKL. The CDR3 covers 14 residues.

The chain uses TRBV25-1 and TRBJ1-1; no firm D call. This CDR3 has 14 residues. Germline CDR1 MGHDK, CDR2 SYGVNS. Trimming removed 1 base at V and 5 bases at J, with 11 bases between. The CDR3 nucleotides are TGTGCCAGCAGTGAATCGAAGGTCGGGACTGAAGCTTTCTTT. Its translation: CASSESKVGTEAFF.

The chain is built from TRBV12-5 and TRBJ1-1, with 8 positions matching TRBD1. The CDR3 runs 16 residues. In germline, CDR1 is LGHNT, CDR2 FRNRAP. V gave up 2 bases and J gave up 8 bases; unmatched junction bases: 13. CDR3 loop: CASGLPTSGTGGEAFF. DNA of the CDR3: TGTGCTAGTGGTTTGCCGACTTCCGGGACAGGTGGCGAAGCTTTCTTT.

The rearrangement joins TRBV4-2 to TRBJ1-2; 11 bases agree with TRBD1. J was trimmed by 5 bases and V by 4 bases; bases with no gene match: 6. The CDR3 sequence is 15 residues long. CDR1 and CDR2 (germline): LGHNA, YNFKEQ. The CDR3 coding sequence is TGTGCCAGCAGCCTTAGAGGACAGGGGGCATATGGCTACACCTTC. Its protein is CASSLRGQGAYGYTF.

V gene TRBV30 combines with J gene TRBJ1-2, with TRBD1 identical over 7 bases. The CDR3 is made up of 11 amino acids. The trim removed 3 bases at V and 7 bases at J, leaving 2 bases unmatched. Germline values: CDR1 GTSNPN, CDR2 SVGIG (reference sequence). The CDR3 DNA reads TGTGCCTGGAGCCGACAGGGTGGCTACACCTTC. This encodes CAWSRQGGYTF.

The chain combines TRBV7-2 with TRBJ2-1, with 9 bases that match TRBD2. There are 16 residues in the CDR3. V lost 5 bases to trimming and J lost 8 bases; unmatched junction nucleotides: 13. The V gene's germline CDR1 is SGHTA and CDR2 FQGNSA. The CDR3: CASSPPGIAGVHEQFF. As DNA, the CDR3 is TGTGCCAGCAGCCCACCCGGGATAGCGGGAGTCCATGAGCAGTTCTTC.

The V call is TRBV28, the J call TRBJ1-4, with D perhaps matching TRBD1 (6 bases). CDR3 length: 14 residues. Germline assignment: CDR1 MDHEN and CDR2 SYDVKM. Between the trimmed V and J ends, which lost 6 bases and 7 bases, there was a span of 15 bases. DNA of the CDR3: TGTGCCAGCAGATCAACAGGGAATCGTGAAAAACTGTTTTTT. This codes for CASRSTGNREKLFF.

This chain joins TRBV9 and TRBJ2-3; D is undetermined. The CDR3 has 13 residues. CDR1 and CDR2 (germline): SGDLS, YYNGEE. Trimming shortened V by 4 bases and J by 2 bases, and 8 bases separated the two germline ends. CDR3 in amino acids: CASSSQNTDTQYF. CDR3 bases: TGTGCCAGCAGCTCGCAGAACACAGATACGCAGTATTTT.

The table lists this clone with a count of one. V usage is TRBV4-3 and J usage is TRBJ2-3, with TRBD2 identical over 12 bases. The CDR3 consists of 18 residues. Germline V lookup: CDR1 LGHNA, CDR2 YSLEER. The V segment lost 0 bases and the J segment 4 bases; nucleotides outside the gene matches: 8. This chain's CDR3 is CASSQEPASGGAADTQYF. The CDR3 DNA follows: TGCGCCAGCAGCCAAGAACCCGCTAGCGGGGGGGCTGCAGATACGCAGTATTTT.

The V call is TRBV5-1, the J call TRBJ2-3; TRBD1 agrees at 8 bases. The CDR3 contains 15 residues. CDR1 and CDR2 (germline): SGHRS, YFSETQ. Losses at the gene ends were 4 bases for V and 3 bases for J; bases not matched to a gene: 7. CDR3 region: CASSDGQGWTDTQYF. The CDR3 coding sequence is TGCGCCAGCAGCGACGGACAGGGTTGGACAGATACGCAGTATTTT.

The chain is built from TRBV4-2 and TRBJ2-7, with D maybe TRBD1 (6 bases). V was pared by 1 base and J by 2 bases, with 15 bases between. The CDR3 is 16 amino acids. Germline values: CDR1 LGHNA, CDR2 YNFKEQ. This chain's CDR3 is CASSQVSVAGAYEQYF. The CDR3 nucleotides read TGTGCCAGCAGCCAAGTATCGGTTGCAGGGGCCTACGAGCAGTACTTC.

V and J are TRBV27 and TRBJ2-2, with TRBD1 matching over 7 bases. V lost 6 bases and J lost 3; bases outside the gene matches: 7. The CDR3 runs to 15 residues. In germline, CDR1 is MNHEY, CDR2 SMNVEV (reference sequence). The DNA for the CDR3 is TGTGCCAGCAGAAGACAGGGCGGGTACACCGGGGAGCTGTTTTTT. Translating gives CASRRQGGYTGELFF.

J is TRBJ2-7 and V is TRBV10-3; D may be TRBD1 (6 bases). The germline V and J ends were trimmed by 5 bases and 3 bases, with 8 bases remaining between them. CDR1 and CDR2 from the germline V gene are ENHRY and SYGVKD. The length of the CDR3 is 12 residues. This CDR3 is CAISIQGYEQYF. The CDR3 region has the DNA TGTGCCATCAGTATACAGGGCTACGAGCAGTACTTC.

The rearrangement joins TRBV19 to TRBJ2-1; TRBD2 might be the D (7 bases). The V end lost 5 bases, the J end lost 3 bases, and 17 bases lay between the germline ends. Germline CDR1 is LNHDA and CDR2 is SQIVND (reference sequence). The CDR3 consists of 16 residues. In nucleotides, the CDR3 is TGTGCCAGTAGTGTGAAGGGGGGGACTGGCTACAATGAGCAGTTCTTC. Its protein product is CASSVKGGTGYNEQFF. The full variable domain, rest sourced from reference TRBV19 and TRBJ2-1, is DGGITQSPKYLFRKEGQNVTLSCEQNLNHDAMYWYRQDPGQGLRLIYYSQIVNDFQKGDIAEGYSVSREKKESFPLTVTSAQKNPTAFYLCASSVKGGTGYNEQFFGPGTRLTVL.

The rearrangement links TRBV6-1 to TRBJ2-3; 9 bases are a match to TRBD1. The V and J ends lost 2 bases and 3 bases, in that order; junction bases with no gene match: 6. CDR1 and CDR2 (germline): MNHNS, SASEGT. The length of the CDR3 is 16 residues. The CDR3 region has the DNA TGTGCCAGCAGTGAAACCGACAGGGGGGTAACAGATACGCAGTATTTT. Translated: CASSETDRGVTDTQYF.

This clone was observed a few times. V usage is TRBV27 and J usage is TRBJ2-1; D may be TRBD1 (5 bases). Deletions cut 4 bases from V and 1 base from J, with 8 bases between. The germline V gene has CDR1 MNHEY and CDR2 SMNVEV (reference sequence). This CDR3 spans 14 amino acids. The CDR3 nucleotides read TGTGCCAGCAGTTACCAGGGTTCCTACAATGAGCAGTTCTTC. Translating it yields CASSYQGSYNEQFF.

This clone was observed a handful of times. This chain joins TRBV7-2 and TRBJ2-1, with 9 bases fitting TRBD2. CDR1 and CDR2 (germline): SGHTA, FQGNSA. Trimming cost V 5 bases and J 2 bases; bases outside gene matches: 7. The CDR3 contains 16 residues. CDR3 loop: CASSPDSGGTYNEQFF. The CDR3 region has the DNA TGTGCCAGCAGCCCCGATAGCGGGGGAACCTACAATGAGCAGTTCTTC.

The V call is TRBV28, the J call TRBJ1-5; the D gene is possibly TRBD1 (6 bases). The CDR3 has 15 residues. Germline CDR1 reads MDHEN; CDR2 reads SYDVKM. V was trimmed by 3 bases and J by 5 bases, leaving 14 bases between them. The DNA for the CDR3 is TGTGCCAGCAGTTTGGCCACAGGGTGGGATCAGCCCCAGCATTTT. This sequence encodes CASSLATGWDQPQHF.

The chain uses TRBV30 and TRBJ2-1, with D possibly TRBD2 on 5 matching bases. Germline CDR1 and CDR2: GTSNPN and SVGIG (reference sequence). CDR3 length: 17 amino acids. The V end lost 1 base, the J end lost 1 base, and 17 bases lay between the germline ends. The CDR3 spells CAWSEELAGESYNEQFF. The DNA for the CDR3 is TGTGCCTGGAGTGAAGAACTGGCGGGTGAGTCCTACAATGAGCAGTTCTTC. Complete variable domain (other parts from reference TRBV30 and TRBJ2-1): SQTIHQWPATLVQPVGSPLSLECTVEGTSNPNLYWYRQAAGRGLQLLFYSVGIGQISSEVPQNLSASRPQDRQFILSSKKLLLSDSGFYLCAWSEELAGESYNEQFFGPGTRLTVL.

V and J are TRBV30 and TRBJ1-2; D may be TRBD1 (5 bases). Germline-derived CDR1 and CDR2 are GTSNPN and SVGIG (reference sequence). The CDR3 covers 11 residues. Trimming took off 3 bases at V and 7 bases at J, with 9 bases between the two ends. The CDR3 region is CAWRGQGGYTF. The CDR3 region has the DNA TGTGCCTGGAGGGGTCAGGGTGGCTACACCTTC.

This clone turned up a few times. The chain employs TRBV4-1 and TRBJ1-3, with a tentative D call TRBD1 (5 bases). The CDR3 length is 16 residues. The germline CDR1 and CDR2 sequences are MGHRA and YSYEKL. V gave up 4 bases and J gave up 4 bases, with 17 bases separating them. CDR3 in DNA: TGCGCCAGCAGCCCGGGGGGTGCCAGGGCGGGAAACACCATATATTTT. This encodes CASSPGGARAGNTIYF.

The CDR3 protein is CASSLASTPTYEQYF. In nucleotides, the CDR3 is TGTGCCAGCAGCTTAGCAAGTACCCCGACTTACGAGCAGTACTTC. This chain connects TRBV7-9 to TRBJ2-7; D not certain. Trimming took off 0 bases at V and 4 bases at J, with 13 bases between the two ends. The germline CDR1 and CDR2 sequences are SEHNR and FQNEAQ (reference sequence). There are 15 residues in the CDR3.

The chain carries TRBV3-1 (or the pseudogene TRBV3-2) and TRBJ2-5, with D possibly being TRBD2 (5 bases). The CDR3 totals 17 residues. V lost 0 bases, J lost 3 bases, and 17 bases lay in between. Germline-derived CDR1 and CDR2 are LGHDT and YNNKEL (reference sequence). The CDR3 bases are TGTGCCAGCAGCCAAGATGACGGGGTTGTCGGGGAAGAGACCCAGTACTTC. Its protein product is CASSQDDGVVGEETQYF.

Written as DNA, the CDR3 is TGTGCCAGCAGCTTAATCCCAGGGGGGATTGAAAAACTGTTTTTT. Its protein is CASSLIPGGIEKLFF. The rearrangement links TRBV7-2 to TRBJ1-4, with TRBD1 identical over 7 bases. There are 15 residues in the CDR3. V lost 2 bases and J lost 7; bases outside the gene matches: 7. The V gene's germline CDR1 is SGHTA and CDR2 FQGNSA.

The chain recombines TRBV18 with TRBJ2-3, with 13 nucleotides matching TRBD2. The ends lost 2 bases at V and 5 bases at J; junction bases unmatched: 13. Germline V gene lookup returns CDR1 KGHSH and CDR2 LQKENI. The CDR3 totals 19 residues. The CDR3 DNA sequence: TGTGCCAGCTCACCAAACCCACCGGGACTAGCGGGAAGGGTAGATACGCAGTATTTT. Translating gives CASSPNPPGLAGRVDTQYF.

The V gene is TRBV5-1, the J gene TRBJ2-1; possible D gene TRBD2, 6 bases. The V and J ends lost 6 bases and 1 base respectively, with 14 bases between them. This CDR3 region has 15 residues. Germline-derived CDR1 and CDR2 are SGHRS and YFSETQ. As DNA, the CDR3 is TGCGCCAGCACCCCGGAGGGGCGGTCCTACAATGAGCAGTTCTTC. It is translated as CASTPEGRSYNEQFF.